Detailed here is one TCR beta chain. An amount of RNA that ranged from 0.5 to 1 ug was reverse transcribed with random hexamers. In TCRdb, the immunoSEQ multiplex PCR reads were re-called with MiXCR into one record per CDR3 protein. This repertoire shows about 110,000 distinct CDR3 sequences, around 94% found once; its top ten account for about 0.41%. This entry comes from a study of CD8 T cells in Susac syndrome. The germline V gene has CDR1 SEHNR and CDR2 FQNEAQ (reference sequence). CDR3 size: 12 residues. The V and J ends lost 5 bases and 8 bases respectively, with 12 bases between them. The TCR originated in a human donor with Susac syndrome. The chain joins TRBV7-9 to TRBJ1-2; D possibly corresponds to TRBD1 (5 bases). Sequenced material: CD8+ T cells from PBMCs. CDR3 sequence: CASSPPEGGYTF. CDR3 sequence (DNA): TGTGCCAGCAGCCCTCCCGAGGGGGGCTACACCTTC. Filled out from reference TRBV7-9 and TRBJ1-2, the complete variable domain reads DTGVSQNPRHKITKRGQNVTFRCDPISEHNRLYWYRQTLGQGPEFLTYFQNEAQLEKSRLLSDRFSAERPKGSFSTLEIQRTEQGDSAMYLCASSPPEGGYTFGSGTRLTVV.